A single sample gave rise to the 20 T cell receptor beta chains below, sequenced in a study of T cell responses to AZD1222 COVID-19 vaccine. Assay: immunoSEQ multiplex PCR; the TCRdb copy retains only in-frame clones and omits some. This sample carries about 70,000 clones, around 84% of them seen once, and the ten largest clones take 20%. This material consisted of peripheral blood, taken on day 0 of AZD1222 vaccination. These receptors were taken from an adult in good health.

V and J are TRBV5-5 and TRBJ2-2, with a tentative D call TRBD2 (6 bases). V was pared by 0 bases and J by 5 bases, with 11 bases between. The CDR3 totals 15 residues. CDR1 and CDR2 from the germline V gene are SGHKS and YYEKEE (reference sequence). CDR3 nucleotide sequence: TGTGCCAGCAGCTTGGAGGGACTTTTAACCGGGGAGCTGTTTTTT. The encoded protein is CASSLEGLLTGELFF.

In this sample, this clone turned up once. V is TRBV2 and J is TRBJ2-5, with 8 bases matching TRBD2. Germline lookup yields CDR1 SNHLY and CDR2 FYNNEI. CDR3 size: 14 residues. The V gene end was trimmed by 3 bases and the J gene end by 4 bases; junction bases not matched to a gene: 4. The CDR3 reads CASSERGEGETQYF. DNA for the CDR3: TGTGCCAGCAGTGAGCGGGGGGAGGGAGAGACCCAGTACTTC.

This clone was counted only a few times. The chain combines TRBV5-1 with TRBJ2-7; TRBD2 might be the D (5 bases). CDR1 and CDR2 (germline): SGHRS, YFSETQ. V was cut by 0 bases and J by 0 bases, with 7 bases left in between. The CDR3 covers 14 residues. The CDR3 bases are TGCGCCAGCAGCTTGGGAGGGAGCTCCTACGAGCAGTACTTC. Residues: CASSLGGSSYEQYF. Together with reference TRBV5-1 and TRBJ2-7, the CDR3 gives the full variable domain: KAGVTQTPRYLIKTRGQQVTLSCSPISGHRSVSWYQQTPGQGLQFLFEYFSETQRNKGNFPGRFSGRQFSNSRSEMNVSTLELGDSALYLCASSLGGSSYEQYFGPGTRLTVT.

The chain carries TRBV29-1 and TRBJ2-2; D might be TRBD2 (6 bases). CDR1 is SQVTM, CDR2 ANQGSEA, per germline. The V gene lost 7 bases and the J gene lost 1 base, with 19 bases spanning the gap. The CDR3 contains 16 residues. The CDR3 coding sequence is TGCAGCGCCACCGGGGGACGGTTGTTGAACACCGGGGAGCTGTTTTTT. This gives the protein CSATGGRLLNTGELFF.

This chain links TRBV5-8 with TRBJ2-3; 15 bases match TRBD2. The germline V gene has CDR1 SGHTS and CDR2 YDEGEE. This CDR3 is built from 17 residues. V shed 4 bases, J shed 3 bases, and the junction held 6 bases outside the gene matches. CDR3 sequence (DNA): TGTGCCAGCAGCGGCCCGGGACTAGCGGGGGGAACAGATACGCAGTATTTT. This sequence encodes CASSGPGLAGGTDTQYF. Full variable domain (outside the CDR3, taken from reference TRBV5-8 and TRBJ2-3): EAGVTQSPTHLIKTRGQQATLRCSPISGHTSVYWYQQALGLGLQFLLWYDEGEERNRGNFPPRFSGRQFPNYSSELNVNALELEDSALYLCASSGPGLAGGTDTQYFGPGTRLTVL.

Here the CDR3 reads CASSQFPEVEQYF. The CDR3 region has the DNA TGTGCCAGCAGCCAATTCCCGGAGGTCGAGCAGTACTTC. J is TRBJ2-7 and V is TRBV16; D might be TRBD2 (5 bases). This CDR3 contains 13 residues. From germline, CDR1 is KGHSY and CDR2 FQNENV. Trimming removed 1 base at V and 6 bases at J, with 10 bases between. The full variable domain, its missing parts supplied by reference TRBV16 and TRBJ2-7, is GEEVAQTPKHLVRGEGQKAKLYCAPIKGHSYVFWYQQVLKNEFKFLISFQNENVFDETGMPKERFSAKCLPNSPCSLEIQATKLEDSAVYFCASSQFPEVEQYFGPGTRLTVT.

This clone has more than one count but fewer than ten. The rearrangement joins TRBV14 to TRBJ2-5; tentative D call: TRBD2 (5 bases). The V gene's germline CDR1 is SGHDN and CDR2 FVKESK. This CDR3 has 15 amino acids. V was pared by 2 bases and J by 7 bases, with 17 bases between. The CDR3 nucleotides read TGTGCCAGCAGCCAATGGGATTCAACTCGGGGGACCCAGTACTTC. Protein product: CASSQWDSTRGTQYF. Full variable domain (missing parts from reference TRBV14 and TRBJ2-5): EAGVTQFPSHSVIEKGQTVTLRCDPISGHDNLYWYRRVMGKEIKFLLHFVKESKQDESGMPNNRFLAERTGGTYSTLKVQPAELEDSGVYFCASSQWDSTRGTQYFGPGTRLLVL.

The chain carries TRBV12-5 and TRBJ2-2; no reliable D call. The CDR3 is made up of 16 amino acids. Germline CDR1 reads LGHNT; CDR2 reads FRNRAP. Deletions cut 3 bases from V and 4 bases from J, with 15 bases between. In DNA form, the CDR3 reads TGTGCTAGTGGTTTAAGATCAGGACGTACCACCGGGGAGCTGTTTTTT. It is translated as CASGLRSGRTTGELFF.

This clone has a single count. V and J are TRBV27 and TRBJ1-2, with no clear D. The V and J ends lost 4 bases and 0 bases respectively, with 9 bases between them. The CDR3 spans 14 residues. CDR1 and CDR2 (germline): MNHEY, SMNVEV (reference sequence). The chain's CDR3 is CASSSRSTNYGYTF. CDR3 DNA sequence: TGTGCCAGCAGTTCTAGAAGCACTAACTATGGCTACACCTTC.

The chain joins TRBV29-1 to TRBJ2-7; TRBD2 matches 9 bases. V lost 5 bases to trimming and J lost 7 bases; unmatched junction nucleotides: 9. This CDR3 contains 13 residues. Germline-derived CDR1 and CDR2 are SQVTM and ANQGSEA. The CDR3 is CSVSAGGRGEQYF. CDR3 DNA sequence: TGCAGCGTTTCTGCGGGAGGGCGGGGGGAGCAGTACTTC.

The chain joins TRBV19 to TRBJ2-1; 10 bases line up with TRBD2. The junction had 10 bases not matched to a gene; V was cut back by 6 bases and J by 8 bases. CDR1 and CDR2 from the germline V gene are LNHDA and SQIVND (reference sequence). The CDR3 covers 15 residues. CDR3 sequence: CASSPLAGAGDEQFF. The CDR3 DNA follows: TGTGCCAGTAGCCCTCTAGCGGGAGCAGGCGATGAGCAGTTCTTC.

The chain combines TRBV5-1 with TRBJ1-2; D is possibly TRBD1 (5 bases). There are 16 residues in the CDR3. V lost 0 bases and J lost 0, with 12 bases in between. From germline, CDR1 is SGHRS and CDR2 YFSETQ. The CDR3 DNA follows: TGCGCCAGCAGCTTGGGCGGGACGGCAGCTAACTATGGCTACACCTTC. This gives the protein CASSLGGTAANYGYTF.

V and J are TRBV5-1 and TRBJ2-2; TRBD1 might be the D (6 bases). Germline V CDR1 and CDR2: SGHRS, YFSETQ. The CDR3 has 18 amino acids. Trimming shortened V by 3 bases and J by 6 bases, and 24 bases separated the two germline ends. CDR3 protein: CASSSTGQPQQVAGELFF. In DNA, the CDR3 is TGCGCCAGCAGCTCAACTGGACAGCCCCAACAGGTGGCCGGGGAGCTGTTTTTT.

The sample holds a few counts of this clone. The J gene is TRBJ2-7, the V gene TRBV7-9; 9 nucleotides align to TRBD1. Trimming cost V 4 bases and J 2 bases; bases outside gene matches: 6. This CDR3 is 15 amino acids long. Germline assignment: CDR1 SEHNR and CDR2 FQNEAQ (reference sequence). DNA of the CDR3: TGTGCCAGCAGCTCGCCGGGACAGGGTACCTACGAGCAGTACTTC. It encodes CASSSPGQGTYEQYF.

This chain links TRBV29-1 with TRBJ2-7; 9 nucleotides match TRBD1. From germline, CDR1 is SQVTM and CDR2 ANQGSEA. This CDR3 has 13 residues. The trim removed 4 bases at V and 6 bases at J, leaving 7 bases unmatched. In nucleotides, the CDR3 is TGCAGCGTTGTTGGACAGGGGCACGGCGAGCAGTACTTC. Translating gives CSVVGQGHGEQYF.

The V gene is TRBV6-6, the J gene TRBJ1-2, with D hard to call. The germline V gene encodes CDR1 MNHNY and CDR2 SVGAGI (reference sequence). The germline V and J ends were trimmed by 3 bases and 6 bases, with 11 bases remaining between them. There are 13 residues in the CDR3. The DNA for the CDR3 is TGTGCCAGCAGTTATCCGGGAGGCAATGGCTACACCTTC. This gives the protein CASSYPGGNGYTF.

This rearrangement joins TRBV18 to TRBJ1-5; possibly TRBD1 for D (6 bases). CDR1 and CDR2 from the germline V gene are KGHSH and LQKENI. The ends were cut back, 3 bases at V and 4 bases at J, with 13 bases in the middle. The CDR3 is 15 amino acids. The CDR3 DNA follows: TGTGCCAGCTCACCCAGGACAGTGAAGAATCAGCCCCAGCATTTT. Translating it yields CASSPRTVKNQPQHF.

The V gene is TRBV6-1, the J gene TRBJ2-7, with TRBD1 as a possible D gene (6 bases). V was trimmed by 2 bases and J by 4 bases, leaving 12 bases between them. Looked up from germline, CDR1 is MNHNS and CDR2 is SASEGT. The CDR3 is made up of 14 amino acids. The CDR3 coding sequence is TGTGCCAGCAGTGAAAGGGATCAGGGGTACGAGCAGTACTTC. Encoded protein: CASSERDQGYEQYF.

This clone was observed once. The genes are TRBV10-2 and TRBJ1-1; D is perhaps TRBD1 (5 bases). The CDR3 is made up of 14 amino acids. Trimming left V 6 bases short and J 2 bases short, with 13 bases between. Germline CDR1 is WSHSY and CDR2 is SAAADI. Written as DNA, the CDR3 is TGCGCCAGCAGCGAAACCCAGGGCAACACTGAAGCTTTCTTT. This translates into CASSETQGNTEAFF.

This chain connects TRBV7-6 to TRBJ2-7; TRBD1 aligns across 7 bases. Germline V lookup: CDR1 SGHVS, CDR2 FNYEAQ. This CDR3 is built from 15 residues. Trimming cost V 6 bases and J 5 bases; bases outside gene matches: 13. The CDR3 coding sequence is TGTGCCAGCAGTTCACCTTACAGGGGCGACCACGAGCAGTACTTC. Translation: CASSSPYRGDHEQYF.